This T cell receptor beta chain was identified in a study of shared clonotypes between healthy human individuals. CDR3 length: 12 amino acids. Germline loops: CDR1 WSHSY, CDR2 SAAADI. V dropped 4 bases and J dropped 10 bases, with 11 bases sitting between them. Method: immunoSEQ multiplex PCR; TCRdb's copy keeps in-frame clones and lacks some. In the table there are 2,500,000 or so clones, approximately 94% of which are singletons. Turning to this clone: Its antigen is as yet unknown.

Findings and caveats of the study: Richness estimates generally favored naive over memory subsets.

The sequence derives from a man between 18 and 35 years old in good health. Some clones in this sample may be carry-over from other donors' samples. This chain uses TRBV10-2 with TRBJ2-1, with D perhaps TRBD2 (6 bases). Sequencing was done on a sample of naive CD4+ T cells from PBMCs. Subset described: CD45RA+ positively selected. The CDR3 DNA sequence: TGCGCCAGCAGTGCTCGGGGGAGAGAGCAGTTCTTC. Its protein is CASSARGREQFF.